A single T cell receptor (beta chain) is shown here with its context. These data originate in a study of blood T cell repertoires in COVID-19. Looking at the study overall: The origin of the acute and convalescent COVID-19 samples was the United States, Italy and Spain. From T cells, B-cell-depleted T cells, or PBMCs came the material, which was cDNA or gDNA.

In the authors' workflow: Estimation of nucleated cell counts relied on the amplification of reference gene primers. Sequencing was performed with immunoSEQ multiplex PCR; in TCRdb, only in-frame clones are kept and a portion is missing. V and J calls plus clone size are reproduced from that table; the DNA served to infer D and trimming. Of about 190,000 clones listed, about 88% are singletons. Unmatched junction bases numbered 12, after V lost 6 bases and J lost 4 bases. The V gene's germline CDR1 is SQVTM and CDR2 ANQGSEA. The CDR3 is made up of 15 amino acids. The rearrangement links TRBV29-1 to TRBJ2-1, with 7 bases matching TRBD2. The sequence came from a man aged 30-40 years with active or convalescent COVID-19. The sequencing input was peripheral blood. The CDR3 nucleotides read TGCAGCGTGCCGATCGGCAGCGGGATTTACAATGAGCAGTTCTTC. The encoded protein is CSVPIGSGIYNEQFF.